One sample yielded the 26 T cell receptor beta chains listed below, sequenced in a study of blood T cells in healthy people across ages. A J-beta primer mix and a sample-barcoded 5' primer were used in a second PCR of about 7 to 12 cycles. TCRdb ran MiXCR on the 5' RACE reads and lists one entry per CDR3 protein. The sample lists roughly 2 million distinct CDR3 sequences, about 50% occurring once. Sequences were obtained from blood. The origin of the receptors is a woman in her forties in good health.

CDR3 loop: CASSQDLGTEIAKNIQYF. CDR3 DNA: TGTGCCAGCAGCCAAGATCTGGGGACAGAAATAGCCAAAAACATTCAGTACTTC. The V and J genes are TRBV4-2 and TRBJ2-4; 7 positions match TRBD1. V dropped 0 bases and J dropped 0; count of bases not matched to a gene: 8. Germline-derived CDR1 and CDR2 are LGHNA and YNFKEQ. The CDR3 consists of 18 residues.

The rearrangement links TRBV9 to TRBJ2-5; TRBD1 might be the D (6 bases). The germline V gene has CDR1 SGDLS and CDR2 YYNGEE. The CDR3 sequence is 17 residues long. V lost 4 bases and J lost 5, with 24 bases in between. This CDR3 reads CASSPSPMTGRSETQYF. The CDR3 nucleotides read TGTGCCAGCAGCCCTTCCCCAATGACAGGACGATCTGAGACCCAGTACTTC.

This chain joins TRBV4-1 and TRBJ2-6; 9 bases are a match to TRBD1. Unmatched junction bases numbered 8, after V lost 1 base and J lost 4 bases. This CDR3 has 18 residues. Germline assignment: CDR1 MGHRA and CDR2 YSYEKL. CDR3 sequence: CASSQVQGALAGANVLTF. CDR3 nucleotides: TGCGCCAGCAGCCAAGTACAGGGGGCGCTGGCCGGGGCCAACGTCCTGACTTTC.

The chain recombines TRBV20-1 with TRBJ2-1, with TRBD1 matching over 7 bases. Germline V lookup: CDR1 DFQATT, CDR2 SNEGSKA (reference sequence). The V and J ends lost 4 bases and 9 bases, in that order; junction bases with no gene match: 3. The CDR3 is 11 residues long. The CDR3 region has the DNA TGCAGTGCTACCGACAGGGCTGAGCAGTTCTTC. Its protein is CSATDRAEQFF.

The gene calls are TRBV6-1 and TRBJ2-7; 12 positions agree with TRBD1. The assigned J gene may be wrong: the sequence end matches TRBJ2-5 better. Germline-derived CDR1 and CDR2 are MNHNS and SASEGT. CDR3 length: 15 amino acids. The CDR3 sequence is CASSQGQGALGTQYF. The CDR3 DNA reads TGTGCCAGCAGCCAGGGACAGGGGGCGTTGGGGACCCAGTACTTC.

This clonotype was observed a handful of times. The chain employs TRBV20-1 and TRBJ2-3; 12 bases line up with TRBD2. V dropped 3 bases and J dropped 4; count of bases not matched to a gene: 5. The CDR3 is made up of 15 amino acids. Per germline, CDR1 DFQATT and CDR2 SNEGSKA (reference sequence). CDR3 coding DNA: TGCAGTGCTAGTCCTAGCGGGGGGGCATCAGATACGCAGTATTTT. This sequence encodes CSASPSGGASDTQYF.

This chain uses TRBV2 with TRBJ2-3; the match to TRBD2 covers 9 bases. CDR1 SNHLY and CDR2 FYNNEI come from the germline V gene. This CDR3 has 15 amino acids. V gave up 5 bases and J gave up 2 bases; unmatched junction bases: 5. The chain's CDR3 is CASSRPSGVTDTQYF. CDR3 coding DNA: TGTGCCAGCAGTAGACCTAGCGGGGTCACAGATACGCAGTATTTT.

This clonotype was recorded a few times. The CDR3 DNA reads TGTGCCAGCAGCTCAGAGTCGCGAAGCACAGATACGCAGTATTTT. Translation: CASSSESRSTDTQYF. The chain has TRBV7-3 and TRBJ2-3; D gene uncertain. The V and J ends lost 4 bases and 0 bases respectively, with 11 bases between them. CDR1 is SGHTA, CDR2 FQGTGA, per germline. The CDR3 runs to 15 residues.

V usage is TRBV20-1 and J usage is TRBJ2-7; possible D gene TRBD1, 5 bases. Germline V gene data show CDR1 as DFQATT and CDR2 as SNEGSKA (reference sequence). V lost 4 bases and J lost 4, with 11 bases in between. This CDR3 is built from 12 residues. CDR3 protein: CSAKGSGYEQYF. The CDR3 DNA reads TGCAGTGCTAAAGGATCAGGGTACGAGCAGTACTTC.

The genes are TRBV13 and TRBJ2-7, with TRBD2 as a possible D gene (5 bases). There are 15 residues in the CDR3. V lost 5 bases and J 0 bases, leaving 14 bases between the germline ends. The germline gives CDR1 PRHDT, CDR2 FYEKMQ (reference sequence). The CDR3 reads CASSPFRGSSYEQYF. The DNA of the CDR3 is TGTGCCAGCAGCCCCTTTCGGGGTAGCTCCTACGAGCAGTACTTC.

The chain is built from TRBV2 and TRBJ1-1, with TRBD1 as a possible D gene (5 bases). CDR1 is SNHLY, CDR2 FYNNEI, per germline. Trimming took 0 bases from V and 5 from J, leaving 13 bases between them. The CDR3 loop spans 15 amino acids. The CDR3: CASSEAGGFGTEAFF. The DNA for the CDR3 is TGTGCCAGCAGTGAAGCGGGGGGGTTTGGGACTGAAGCTTTCTTT.

The table lists this clonotype with a few counts. This chain connects TRBV9 to TRBJ2-7; D might be TRBD2 (5 bases). Deletions cut 4 bases from V and 2 bases from J, with 10 bases between. CDR3 size: 13 residues. Germline V gives CDR1 SGDLS, CDR2 YYNGEE. The CDR3 DNA reads TGTGCCAGCAGCCCTCCGGAGGCCTACGAGCAGTACTTC. It translates to CASSPPEAYEQYF.

The chain has TRBV4-2 and TRBJ1-4; no firm D call. Germline CDR1 LGHNA, CDR2 YNFKEQ. The germline V and J ends were trimmed by 1 base and 8 bases, with 11 bases remaining between them. This CDR3 is 14 amino acids long. The CDR3 is CASSQGEGIEKLFF. For the CDR3, the DNA is TGTGCCAGCAGCCAAGGGGAAGGGATCGAAAAACTGTTTTTT.

The V and J genes are TRBV28 and TRBJ2-5; 7 bases align to TRBD1. J lost 2 bases, V lost 6 bases, and 12 bases had no gene match. Germline V CDR1 and CDR2: MDHEN, SYDVKM. The CDR3 runs 16 residues. Here the CDR3 DNA reads TGTGCCAGCAGCCCGCGCCTGGGACAGCGTCAAGAGACCCAGTACTTC. It codes for CASSPRLGQRQETQYF.

Comment on this clonotype: The germline gene is not matched at one end of the junction; a read error may be the cause. The rearrangement joins TRBV4-2 to TRBJ2-1; TRBD2 agrees at 9 bases. Germline V lookup: CDR1 LGHNA, CDR2 YNFKEQ. This CDR3 comprises 17 residues. Here the CDR3 DNA reads TGTGCCAGAAGCCAAGACCCTAGCGGGGAACATTACAATGAGCAGTTCTTC. It is translated as CARSQDPSGEHYNEQFF.

This clonotype was recorded a few times. The rearrangement joins TRBV7-2 to TRBJ1-2; D is unclear. Per the germline V gene, CDR1 is SGHTA and CDR2 is FQGNSA. This CDR3 comprises 11 residues. V dropped 2 bases and J dropped 8 bases, with 6 bases sitting between them. The CDR3 protein is CASSLQVGYTF. The CDR3 DNA sequence: TGTGCCAGCAGCTTACAAGTCGGCTACACCTTC.

The V gene is TRBV28, the J gene TRBJ2-7, with 7 bases identical to TRBD2. The junction had 9 bases not matched to a gene; V was cut back by 5 bases and J by 2 bases. Germline V gene sequence: CDR1 MDHEN, CDR2 SYDVKM. There are 15 residues in the CDR3. The CDR3: CASSPRESGAYEQYF. The DNA for the CDR3 is TGTGCCAGCAGTCCCCGGGAGAGCGGGGCCTACGAGCAGTACTTC.

The chain recombines TRBV10-3 with TRBJ2-1; TRBD2 agrees at 10 bases. TRBJ2-7 explains the end of the DNA better; the J call may be wrong. This CDR3 comprises 17 residues. Germline-derived CDR1 and CDR2 are ENHRY and SYGVKD. The CDR3 region has the DNA TGTGCCATCAGTGATCTAGCGGGGGTCCCTTCGGGGGATGAGCAGTACTTC. Protein: CAISDLAGVPSGDEQYF.

The chain has TRBV27 and TRBJ1-1, with 8 bases identical to TRBD1. The CDR3 consists of 13 residues. V shed 7 bases, J shed 8 bases, and the junction held 9 bases outside the gene matches. Germline loops: CDR1 MNHEY, CDR2 SMNVEV (reference sequence). CDR3 in amino acids: CASITGQGTEAFF. CDR3 DNA: TGTGCCAGCATTACCGGACAGGGCACCGAAGCTTTCTTT.

The chain has TRBV5-1 and TRBJ2-3; D unresolved. The CDR3 contains 17 residues. CDR1 SGHRS and CDR2 YFSETQ come from the germline V gene. V shed 0 bases and J shed 8 bases, with 22 bases lying between them. CDR3 coding DNA: TGCGCCAGCAGCTTGGCTTCCTTCCCGACCCAAGGGTCTACGCAGTATTTT. Protein sequence: CASSLASFPTQGSTQYF.

This clonotype was seen more than once but under ten times. This chain connects TRBV20-1 to TRBJ1-2; unclear D gene. Trimming removed 5 bases from V and 8 bases from J, with 9 bases in between. CDR1 is DFQATT and CDR2 is SNEGSKA in the germline V gene (reference sequence). The CDR3 covers 10 residues. The CDR3 here is CSAHAEGYTF. CDR3 DNA: TGCAGTGCTCACGCGGAGGGCTACACCTTC.

The table lists this clonotype with many counts. The chain recombines TRBV25-1 with TRBJ2-5, with D uncertain. Germline lookup yields CDR1 MGHDK and CDR2 SYGVNS. This CDR3 has 12 amino acids. Trimming shortened V by 3 bases and J by 4 bases, and 6 bases separated the two germline ends. The CDR3 sequence is CASSELGETQYF. CDR3 bases: TGTGCCAGCAGTGAGTTGGGAGAGACCCAGTACTTC.

The sample holds a few counts of this clonotype. V is TRBV4-2 and J is TRBJ2-5; 9 bases agree with TRBD2. This CDR3 spans 16 amino acids. Per the germline V gene, CDR1 is LGHNA and CDR2 is YNFKEQ. V lost 4 bases to trimming and J lost 2 bases; unmatched junction nucleotides: 8. The CDR3: CASSLYSGRTQETQYF. The DNA of the CDR3 is TGTGCCAGCAGCCTCTATAGCGGGAGAACTCAAGAGACCCAGTACTTC.

This chain uses TRBV10-2 with TRBJ2-3; 9 bases line up with TRBD1. With 7 bases clipped from V and 1 base from J, the junction kept 6 bases outside the gene matches. This CDR3 has 15 amino acids. The germline gives CDR1 WSHSY, CDR2 SAAADI. The CDR3 loop reads CASINRDRGTDTQYF. CDR3 bases: TGCGCCAGCATCAACCGGGACAGGGGCACAGATACGCAGTATTTT.

V gene TRBV3-1 combines with J gene TRBJ2-7; D not resolved. Trimming took off 4 bases at V and 1 base at J, with 17 bases between the two ends. Germline V gene sequence: CDR1 LGHDT, CDR2 YNNKEL (reference sequence). This CDR3 is built from 16 residues. CDR3 sequence (DNA): TGTGCCAGCAGCCCTACCCTGACTTATGCTTCCTACGAGCAGTACTTC. Translated, it gives CASSPTLTYASYEQYF.

The rearrangement links TRBV27 to TRBJ1-6; possibly TRBD1 for D (5 bases). There are 16 residues in the CDR3. Germline values: CDR1 MNHEY, CDR2 SMNVEV (reference sequence). Trimming pared 6 bases from V and 4 bases from J, leaving 16 bases between. The CDR3 sequence is CASRPSGRTYNSPLHF. In nucleotides, the CDR3 is TGTGCCAGCAGGCCCTCGGGACGGACATATAATTCACCCCTCCACTTT.